The 2 T cell receptor beta chains reported below all come from one sample, sequenced in a study of blood T cell repertoires in COVID-19 (dated by TCRdb to the early 2020s). Receptor amplification or capture employed the immunoSEQ multiplex PCR assay. Held by TCRdb, this immuneACCESS table contains in-frame sequences only and omits some clones. Under half of the omission traces to an unresolved V gene where checked; the cause of the rest is unknown. The sample has about 300,000 clones on record, 85% to 90% of them singletons. The ten largest clones add up to about an eighth of the sample. Input material: peripheral blood. All receptors derive from a human donor in a cohort sampled during active COVID-19.

This clone was counted at least ten times. The rearrangement uses TRBV13 and TRBJ2-7; 10 nucleotides line up with TRBD2. CDR3 length: 15 residues. The V gene's germline CDR1 is PRHDT and CDR2 FYEKMQ (reference sequence). With V trimmed by 2 bases and J by 5 bases, 6 bases remained unmatched. As DNA, the CDR3 is TGTGCCAGCAGCTTAAAAGGACTAGCGGCGAACGAGCAGTACTTC. Translating it yields CASSLKGLAANEQYF.

The V and J genes are TRBV5-5 and TRBJ2-1; the match to TRBD2 covers 15 bases. V lost 4 bases and J lost 0; bases outside the gene matches: 8. CDR1 and CDR2 (germline): SGHKS, YYEKEE (reference sequence). There are 19 residues in the CDR3. CDR3: CASSAGLAGGPSSYNEQFF. The DNA of the CDR3 is TGTGCCAGCAGCGCCGGACTAGCGGGAGGGCCTAGCTCCTACAATGAGCAGTTCTTC.